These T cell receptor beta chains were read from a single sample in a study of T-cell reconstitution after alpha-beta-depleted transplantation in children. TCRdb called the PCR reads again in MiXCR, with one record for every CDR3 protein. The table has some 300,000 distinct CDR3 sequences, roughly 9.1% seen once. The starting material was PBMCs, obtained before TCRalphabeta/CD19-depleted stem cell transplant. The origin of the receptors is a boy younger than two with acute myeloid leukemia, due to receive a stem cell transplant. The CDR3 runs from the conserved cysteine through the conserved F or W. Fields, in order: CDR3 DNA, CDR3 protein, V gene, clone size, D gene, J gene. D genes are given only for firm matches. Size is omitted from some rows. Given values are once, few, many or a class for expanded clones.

CDR3nt: TGTGCCAGCATCATGGGAGGTCCCTCCTACAATGAGCAGTTCTTC
CDR3aa: CASIMGGPSYNEQFF
v_gene: TRBV28
abundance: many
d_gene: .
j_gene: TRBJ2-1

CDR3nt: TGTGCCAGCAGCCAAGCCCGACACGGGACCGCAGGATACGAGCAGTACTTC
CDR3aa: CASSQARHGTAGYEQYF
v_gene: TRBV4-2
abundance: .
d_gene: .
j_gene: TRBJ2-7

CDR3nt: TGTGCCAGCAGTTTAGCGCCCTGGGACAGGGCGGAGGGAAACATTCAGTACTTC
CDR3aa: CASSLAPWDRAEGNIQYF
v_gene: TRBV12-3/TRBV12-4
abundance: many
d_gene: TRBD1
j_gene: TRBJ2-4

CDR3nt: TGTGCCAGCAGCCTCCGGGGAAGCCCAGAGACCCAGTACTTC
CDR3aa: CASSLRGSPETQYF
v_gene: TRBV3-1
abundance: many
d_gene: .
j_gene: TRBJ2-5

CDR3nt: TGTGCCAGCAGCTGGCCGACAGATCCGTACTTC
CDR3aa: CASSWPTDPYF
v_gene: TRBV7-3
abundance: many
d_gene: .
j_gene: TRBJ2-5

CDR3nt: TGTGCCAGCTCACCACAGACTGGGGCCAACGTCCTGACTTTC
CDR3aa: CASSPQTGANVLTF
v_gene: TRBV18
abundance: many
d_gene: .
j_gene: TRBJ2-6

CDR3nt: TGTGCCAGCAGTTTTATGGAACAGCCCCAGCATTTT
CDR3aa: CASSFMEQPQHF
v_gene: TRBV12-3/TRBV12-4
abundance: many
d_gene: .
j_gene: TRBJ1-5

CDR3nt: TGCGCCAGCAGCCCGGACAGACCCTACGAGCAGTACTTC
CDR3aa: CASSPDRPYEQYF
v_gene: TRBV5-1
abundance: many
d_gene: .
j_gene: TRBJ2-7

CDR3nt: TGTGCCAGCAGTTACTCCCCCGGGGGGGGCAATCAGCCCCAGCATTTT
CDR3aa: CASSYSPGGGNQPQHF
v_gene: TRBV6-5
abundance: many
d_gene: .
j_gene: TRBJ1-5

CDR3nt: TGTGCCAGCAGCTTAAAATTCAGGACAGGGGTGTTCGCGAACACCGGGGAGCTGTTTTTT
CDR3aa: CASSLKFRTGVFANTGELFF
v_gene: TRBV7-3
abundance: once
d_gene: TRBD1
j_gene: TRBJ2-2

CDR3nt: TGTGCCAGCAGCCGTTCCGCGACTGCTTCCTACGAGCAGTACTTC
CDR3aa: CASSRSATASYEQYF
v_gene: TRBV3-1
abundance: many
d_gene: .
j_gene: TRBJ2-7

CDR3nt: TGCGCCAGCAGCTGGGGAACTAGCGGGGGCACAGATACGCAGTATTTT
CDR3aa: CASSWGTSGGTDTQYF
v_gene: TRBV5-1
abundance: many
d_gene: TRBD2
j_gene: TRBJ2-3

CDR3nt: TGCAGTGCTACACCTACCTCGCCAAGAGATTGGGGAGATGGCTACACCTTC
CDR3aa: CSATPTSPRDWGDGYTF
v_gene: TRBV20-1
abundance: .
d_gene: .
j_gene: TRBJ1-2

CDR3nt: TGTGCCAGCAGCTTGGTTCGAGCGGGAGGTAGTGAGCAGTACTTC
CDR3aa: CASSLVRAGGSEQYF
v_gene: TRBV7-2
abundance: .
d_gene: TRBD2
j_gene: TRBJ2-7

CDR3nt: TGCAGTGCTCCGGGACTAGCGGCCACAGATACGCAGTATTTT
CDR3aa: CSAPGLAATDTQYF
v_gene: TRBV20-1
abundance: .
d_gene: TRBD2
j_gene: TRBJ2-3

CDR3nt: TGTGCCATCAGTGAAGACAGCTTGTATGGCTACACCTTC
CDR3aa: CAISEDSLYGYTF
v_gene: TRBV10-3
abundance: many
d_gene: .
j_gene: TRBJ1-2

CDR3nt: TGCGCCAGCAGTCAGGACAGGTGGTACACTGAAGCTTTCTTT
CDR3aa: CASSQDRWYTEAFF
v_gene: TRBV5-1
abundance: .
d_gene: TRBD1
j_gene: TRBJ1-1

CDR3nt: TGCAGCTCTCGGGGGGCGGGAGACGGTACAGATACGCAGTATTTT
CDR3aa: CSSRGAGDGTDTQYF
v_gene: TRBV29-1
abundance: many
d_gene: .
j_gene: TRBJ2-3

CDR3nt: TGTGCCAGCAGCTTCGGCGGGAGGAACTCCTACAATGAGCAGTTCTTC
CDR3aa: CASSFGGRNSYNEQFF
v_gene: TRBV7-9
abundance: many
d_gene: TRBD2
j_gene: TRBJ2-1

CDR3nt: TGTGCCAGCAGCGTAGACGTACAGTCTGGTAAGGTCCCTCTCCACTTT
CDR3aa: CASSVDVQSGKVPLHF
v_gene: TRBV9
abundance: many
d_gene: .
j_gene: TRBJ1-6

CDR3nt: TGCGCCAGCAGCATCCCGAGCTCTGAAGCTTTCTTT
CDR3aa: CASSIPSSEAFF
v_gene: TRBV5-1
abundance: .
d_gene: .
j_gene: TRBJ1-1

CDR3nt: TGCAGTGCTAGAGAAGCCACCCCTGAGCAGTTCTTC
CDR3aa: CSAREATPEQFF
v_gene: TRBV20-1
abundance: many
d_gene: .
j_gene: TRBJ2-1

CDR3nt: TGTGCCAGCAGTGCTCCCCAAGAGACCCAGTACTTC
CDR3aa: CASSAPQETQYF
v_gene: TRBV2
abundance: .
d_gene: .
j_gene: TRBJ2-5

CDR3nt: TGTGCCACCAGTGATCCCCTGACTAGCGGCCAAGAGACCCAGTACTTC
CDR3aa: CATSDPLTSGQETQYF
v_gene: TRBV24-1
abundance: many
d_gene: TRBD2
j_gene: TRBJ2-5

CDR3nt: TGTGCCAGCAGCTTAGTTTCCAGCGGGCACACAGATACGCAGTATTTT
CDR3aa: CASSLVSSGHTDTQYF
v_gene: TRBV7-2
abundance: .
d_gene: .
j_gene: TRBJ2-3

CDR3nt: TGTGCCAGCAGCGATCGACAGGGGTTGGCTCAAGAGACCCAGTACTTC
CDR3aa: CASSDRQGLAQETQYF
v_gene: TRBV2
abundance: many
d_gene: TRBD1
j_gene: TRBJ2-5

CDR3nt: TGTGCCAGCAGTTTCGGACAGGGGGGCGAGCAGTACTTC
CDR3aa: CASSFGQGGEQYF
v_gene: TRBV27
abundance: many
d_gene: TRBD1
j_gene: TRBJ2-7

CDR3nt: TGTGCCAGCAGCCCGGGACAGCTTAATTCACCCCTCCACTTT
CDR3aa: CASSPGQLNSPLHF
v_gene: TRBV12-3/TRBV12-4
abundance: many
d_gene: TRBD1
j_gene: TRBJ1-6

CDR3nt: TGTGCCAGCAGTTTAGACCAGGGCGAGGCATACGAGCAGTACTTC
CDR3aa: CASSLDQGEAYEQYF
v_gene: TRBV12-3/TRBV12-4
abundance: many
d_gene: .
j_gene: TRBJ2-7

CDR3nt: TGTGCCAGCAGCTTGGTTAGCGGGAGATGGCAGTATTTT
CDR3aa: CASSLVSGRWQYF
v_gene: TRBV7-2
abundance: few
d_gene: TRBD2
j_gene: TRBJ2-3

CDR3nt: TGTGCCAGCAGCCTTACCGGGACGGCTACCTATGGCTACACCTTC
CDR3aa: CASSLTGTATYGYTF
v_gene: TRBV9
abundance: many
d_gene: .
j_gene: TRBJ1-2

CDR3nt: TGTGCCAGCAGCCAAGTCCCCGGGTACCACGAGCAGTACTTC
CDR3aa: CASSQVPGYHEQYF
v_gene: TRBV14
abundance: few
d_gene: .
j_gene: TRBJ2-7

CDR3nt: TGCGCCAGCAGCCTCAGGGCGCGCACAGATACGCAGTATTTT
CDR3aa: CASSLRARTDTQYF
v_gene: TRBV4-3
abundance: many
d_gene: .
j_gene: TRBJ2-3

CDR3nt: TGTGCCAGCAGTGCTCGACAGGCTTATAGCAATCAGCCCCAGCATTTT
CDR3aa: CASSARQAYSNQPQHF
v_gene: TRBV28
abundance: .
d_gene: .
j_gene: TRBJ1-5

CDR3nt: TGTGCCAGCACTCCCGCTGGACAACACCAAGAGACCCAGTACTTC
CDR3aa: CASTPAGQHQETQYF
v_gene: TRBV7-2
abundance: many
d_gene: .
j_gene: TRBJ2-5

CDR3nt: TGTGCCAGCAGAAGGGACTACGCCTCCTACGAGCAGTACTTC
CDR3aa: CASRRDYASYEQYF
v_gene: TRBV6-1
abundance: many
d_gene: TRBD2
j_gene: TRBJ2-7

CDR3nt: TGTGCCAGCAGTGTCGTTAGCGGGAAGGCGAACACCGGGGAGCTGTTTTTT
CDR3aa: CASSVVSGKANTGELFF
v_gene: TRBV2
abundance: .
d_gene: TRBD2
j_gene: TRBJ2-2

CDR3nt: TGCAGCGCTTCACAGGGGGGACGCAATCAGCCCCAGCATTTT
CDR3aa: CSASQGGRNQPQHF
v_gene: TRBV29-1
abundance: .
d_gene: TRBD1
j_gene: TRBJ1-5

CDR3nt: TGTGCCAGCAGCCATGGAGGGAGGCAGGGGGCCAACGAGCAGTACTTC
CDR3aa: CASSHGGRQGANEQYF
v_gene: TRBV7-9
abundance: many
d_gene: TRBD1
j_gene: TRBJ2-7

CDR3nt: TGCAGTGCTAGAGACACCTACGAGCAGTACTTC
CDR3aa: CSARDTYEQYF
v_gene: TRBV20-1
abundance: many
d_gene: .
j_gene: TRBJ2-7

CDR3nt: TGTGCCACCAGTGATTTGCAAGGACAGGGAATGGGGACCCAGTACTTC
CDR3aa: CATSDLQGQGMGTQYF
v_gene: TRBV24-1
abundance: many
d_gene: TRBD1
j_gene: TRBJ2-5

CDR3nt: TGTGCCAGCAGCCATAGCACCATGGCCAGCTACGAGCAGTACTTC
CDR3aa: CASSHSTMASYEQYF
v_gene: TRBV3-1
abundance: many
d_gene: .
j_gene: TRBJ2-7

CDR3nt: TGTGCCAGCAGTCCCCACAGGGACCTCTACGAGCAGTACTTC
CDR3aa: CASSPHRDLYEQYF
v_gene: TRBV6-2/TRBV6-3
abundance: .
d_gene: .
j_gene: TRBJ2-7

CDR3nt: TGTGCCAGCAGTTACTTCGGGACAGGGGGCTCCTACGAGCAGTACTTC
CDR3aa: CASSYFGTGGSYEQYF
v_gene: TRBV6-2/TRBV6-3
abundance: many
d_gene: TRBD1
j_gene: TRBJ2-7

CDR3nt: TGTGCCAGCAGTCCGAGCGGGAGTACATCCTACGAGCAGTACTTC
CDR3aa: CASSPSGSTSYEQYF
v_gene: TRBV28
abundance: few
d_gene: TRBD2
j_gene: TRBJ2-7

CDR3nt: TGCGCCAGCAGCCATGGGACTCTGAACTACGAGCAGTACTTC
CDR3aa: CASSHGTLNYEQYF
v_gene: TRBV5-1
abundance: many
d_gene: .
j_gene: TRBJ2-7

CDR3nt: TGTGCCAGCAGCCGAAGGCGGGCAAGCGGAAAGAGGGAGACCCAGTACTTC
CDR3aa: CASSRRRASGKRETQYF
v_gene: TRBV7-9
abundance: many
d_gene: .
j_gene: TRBJ2-5

CDR3nt: TGTGCCAGCAGCTTAGTTCCAGCGGGGTACACTGAGCAGTTCTTC
CDR3aa: CASSLVPAGYTEQFF
v_gene: TRBV11-2
abundance: many
d_gene: TRBD2
j_gene: TRBJ2-1

CDR3nt: TGCAGCGTTGAGACAGGGATCACTGAAGCTTTCTTT
CDR3aa: CSVETGITEAFF
v_gene: TRBV29-1
abundance: few
d_gene: TRBD1
j_gene: TRBJ1-1

CDR3nt: TGTGCCAGTAGGGGGGTCTTCGGGGGATTTTACTCTGGGGCCAACGTCCTGACTTTC
CDR3aa: CASRGVFGGFYSGANVLTF
v_gene: TRBV12-3/TRBV12-4
abundance: .
d_gene: .
j_gene: TRBJ2-6

CDR3nt: TGCAGTGTTTCGTCTGTGGGGGGACTGCCTCCTGACGAGCAGTACTTC
CDR3aa: CSVSSVGGLPPDEQYF
v_gene: TRBV20-1
abundance: .
d_gene: .
j_gene: TRBJ2-7

CDR3nt: TGTGCCAGCAGTTTTAACAGACTCTACTCTGGAAACACCATATATTTT
CDR3aa: CASSFNRLYSGNTIYF
v_gene: TRBV6-5
abundance: many
d_gene: .
j_gene: TRBJ1-3

CDR3nt: TGCGCCAGCAGCTTGTCATGGGCCAACGTCCTGACTTTC
CDR3aa: CASSLSWANVLTF
v_gene: TRBV5-1
abundance: many
d_gene: .
j_gene: TRBJ2-6

CDR3nt: TGTGCCAGCAGGTTCCGAAAAGACCAGGGACGATGGCCCCAGCATTTT
CDR3aa: CASRFRKDQGRWPQHF
v_gene: TRBV7-9
abundance: many
d_gene: .
j_gene: TRBJ1-5

CDR3nt: TGTGCCAGTAAATCGGGACAAAATCAGCCCCAGCATTTT
CDR3aa: CASKSGQNQPQHF
v_gene: TRBV19
abundance: few
d_gene: .
j_gene: TRBJ1-5